What follows is one T cell receptor (beta chain) and its context. Using unique molecular identifiers, the investigators prepared the TCRbeta library. TCRdb itself ran the PCR reads through MiXCR, one entry per CDR3 protein. The table lists some 500,000 distinct CDR3 sequences, 30% to 35% of them singletons. CDR3 length equals 15 residues. In germline, CDR1 is SGHRS, CDR2 YFSETQ. V was shortened by 4 bases and J by 1 base, with 11 bases between the two germline ends. These data originate in a study of T-cell reconstitution after alpha-beta-depleted transplantation in children. This chain joins TRBV5-1 and TRBJ2-2; D might be TRBD1 (6 bases). The receptor was isolated from a human donor who donated a stem cell graft to a child with aplastic anemia. The sample was PBMCs from the stem cell graft donor, taken from the stem cell graft. The CDR3 protein is CASSGRTVNTGELFF. CDR3 nucleotides: TGCGCCAGCAGCGGCCGGACAGTGAACACCGGGGAGCTGTTTTTT.